The 26 T cell receptor beta chains given below trace back to one sample, sequenced in a study of cytomegalovirus exposure and HLA in healthy donors. PCR was performed using 60 Vbeta and 13 Jbeta primers. Produced via immunoSEQ multiplex PCR; TCRdb's table is partial and in-frame only. Found here are about 190,000 clones, over 70% of them singletons; the top ten hold over 1%. Source material: PBMCs. Every receptor here comes from a man between 25 and 39 years old in good health and CMV-seronegative.

This chain uses TRBV27 with TRBJ2-2; D not resolved. Per the germline V gene, CDR1 is MNHEY and CDR2 is SMNVEV (reference sequence). The CDR3 is 15 amino acids. Trimming removed 4 bases from V and 5 bases from J, with 14 bases in between. CDR3 DNA sequence: TGTGCCAGCAGTTCCGTTAGCCGGTTGACCGGGGAGCTGTTTTTT. Translated: CASSSVSRLTGELFF.

CDR3 protein: CASRRGTGGAYEQYF. In DNA, the CDR3 is TGCGCCAGCAGAAGAGGGACAGGGGGCGCCTACGAGCAGTACTTC. The chain carries TRBV5-1 and TRBJ2-5, with 12 bases that match TRBD1. The J call is uncertain, as TRBJ2-7 better fits the DNA end. Germline V gene sequence: CDR1 SGHRS, CDR2 YFSETQ. The CDR3 has 15 amino acids.

The chain employs TRBV19 and TRBJ2-7, with D hard to call. The CDR3 extends over 11 amino acids. With 6 bases removed from V and 7 bases from J, the gap between germline ends came to 10 bases. CDR1 is LNHDA, CDR2 SQIVND, per germline (reference sequence). CDR3 residues: CASSSLREQYF. Here the CDR3 DNA reads TGTGCCAGTAGCTCCTTGCGGGAGCAGTACTTC.

The CDR3: CASSLLLLSGNTIYF. CDR3 bases: TGTGCCAGCAGTCTATTGCTTCTCTCTGGAAACACCATATATTTT. The V and J genes are TRBV2 and TRBJ1-3; unclear D gene. The CDR3 is made up of 15 amino acids. Germline CDR1 reads SNHLY; CDR2 reads FYNNEI. V lost 5 bases to trimming and J lost 0 bases, with 11 bases between them.

The CDR3 DNA reads TGTGCCAGTAAGGCTAGAGGGAGCACAGATACGCAGTATTTT. Translating gives CASKARGSTDTQYF. The V and J genes are TRBV19 and TRBJ2-3; possible D gene TRBD2, 5 bases. V lost 7 bases to trimming and J lost 0 bases, with 11 bases between them. CDR3 size: 14 residues. Germline V gene sequence: CDR1 LNHDA, CDR2 SQIVND (reference sequence). Together with reference TRBV19 and TRBJ2-3, the CDR3 gives the full variable domain: DGGITQSPKYLFRKEGQNVTLSCEQNLNHDAMYWYRQDPGQGLRLIYYSQIVNDFQKGDIAEGYSVSREKKESFPLTVTSAQKNPTAFYLCASKARGSTDTQYFGPGTRLTVL.

The V gene is TRBV5-4, the J gene TRBJ2-3; tentatively, D is TRBD1 (6 bases). CDR1 and CDR2 (germline): SGHNT, YYREEE (reference sequence). The CDR3 is 15 amino acids. V lost 0 bases and J lost 2, with 10 bases in between. The CDR3 coding sequence is TGTGCCAGCAGCTTGGCCGGACAGATCACAGATACGCAGTATTTT. Protein: CASSLAGQITDTQYF.

The V gene is TRBV20-1, the J gene TRBJ2-3, with unresolved D. Germline-derived CDR1 and CDR2 are DFQATT and SNEGSKA (reference sequence). Trimming removed 8 bases at V and 6 bases at J, with 12 bases between. The length of the CDR3 is 11 residues. The CDR3 is CSPPTGDTQYF. DNA of the CDR3: TGCAGTCCACCGACCGGGGATACGCAGTATTTT.

CDR3 region: CATRDNRQETQYF. As DNA, the CDR3 is TGTGCCACCAGGGACAATCGACAAGAGACCCAGTACTTC. This chain uses TRBV19 with TRBJ2-5, with D perhaps matching TRBD1 (6 bases). From germline, CDR1 is LNHDA and CDR2 SQIVND (reference sequence). The V gene lost 10 bases and the J gene lost 2 bases, with 14 bases spanning the gap. CDR3 length: 13 amino acids.

V usage is TRBV6-1 and J usage is TRBJ1-2; D is unclear. Germline assignment: CDR1 MNHNS and CDR2 SASEGT. V was cut by 6 bases and J by 4 bases, with 3 bases left in between. The CDR3 is made up of 10 amino acids. The CDR3 here is CASRLYGYTF. In nucleotides, the CDR3 is TGTGCCAGCAGACTCTATGGCTACACCTTC.

This clone showed up just once. The V and J genes are TRBV27 and TRBJ2-7, with TRBD1 identical over 9 bases. With 9 bases clipped from V and 4 bases from J, the junction kept 19 bases outside the gene matches. CDR3 length equals 17 residues. The germline gives CDR1 MNHEY, CDR2 SMNVEV (reference sequence). CDR3 loop: CASTPMNSRDRAYEQYF. CDR3 sequence (DNA): TGTGCCAGTACCCCCATGAATTCCCGGGACAGGGCGTACGAGCAGTACTTC.

The chain employs TRBV7-6 and TRBJ2-7; D is possibly TRBD2 (7 bases). V was cut by 5 bases and J by 3 bases, with 17 bases left in between. The V gene's germline CDR1 is SGHVS and CDR2 FNYEAQ. This CDR3 comprises 15 residues. The CDR3 DNA follows: TGTGCCAGCAGCATCTCTGCGGGGGCTTTCTACGAGCAGTACTTC. The encoded protein is CASSISAGAFYEQYF.

The chain links TRBV7-9 to TRBJ1-2, with 7 bases fitting TRBD1. V lost 7 bases and J lost 3; bases outside the gene matches: 5. Germline V gene data show CDR1 as SEHNR and CDR2 as FQNEAQ (reference sequence). The CDR3 contains 13 residues. CDR3 sequence reads: CASTLDRDYGYTF. The CDR3 DNA follows: TGTGCCAGCACCCTCGACAGGGACTATGGCTACACCTTC.

This rearrangement joins TRBV6-5 to TRBJ2-5, with a possible D match to TRBD2 (6 bases). The CDR3 totals 14 residues. Germline V gene sequence: CDR1 MNHEY, CDR2 SVGAGI. V shed 2 bases and J shed 1 base, with 8 bases lying between them. CDR3 residues: CASSYREAQETQYF. Here the CDR3 DNA reads TGTGCCAGCAGTTACAGGGAGGCCCAAGAGACCCAGTACTTC.

This chain links TRBV5-1 with TRBJ1-1; D unresolved. Germline V gene data show CDR1 as SGHRS and CDR2 as YFSETQ. The CDR3 consists of 13 residues. The V gene lost 0 bases and the J gene lost 4 bases, with 7 bases spanning the gap. The CDR3 region is CASSLGESTEAFF. The CDR3 nucleotides read TGCGCCAGCAGCTTGGGTGAGTCCACTGAAGCTTTCTTT.

This clone was recorded only once. This chain uses TRBV29-1 with TRBJ1-1, with D possibly being TRBD1 (5 bases). The CDR3 sequence is 14 residues long. Germline lookup yields CDR1 SQVTM and CDR2 ANQGSEA. The V and J ends lost 5 bases and 4 bases respectively, with 17 bases between them. The CDR3 loop reads CSVPPGRGTTEAFF. CDR3 in DNA: TGCAGCGTTCCTCCAGGGCGGGGGACCACTGAAGCTTTCTTT.

V gene TRBV27 combines with J gene TRBJ1-2; the D gene is possibly TRBD1 (6 bases). The CDR3 spans 15 residues. CDR1 is MNHEY and CDR2 is SMNVEV in the germline V gene (reference sequence). With 5 bases removed from V and 5 bases from J, the gap between germline ends came to 18 bases. As DNA, the CDR3 is TGTGCCAGCAGTCCATCGACAGGCACGACTTATGGCTACACCTTC. It yields the protein CASSPSTGTTYGYTF.

V usage is TRBV18 and J usage is TRBJ2-1; 10 bases align to TRBD2. CDR1 KGHSH and CDR2 LQKENI come from the germline V gene. The J segment lost 6 bases and the V segment lost 3 bases, leaving 8 bases of the junction unmatched. The CDR3 spans 16 residues. CDR3 amino acids: CASSPTMLAGVNEQFF. DNA of the CDR3: TGTGCCAGCTCACCGACTATGCTAGCGGGGGTCAATGAGCAGTTCTTC.

V and J are TRBV30 and TRBJ1-2; 9 nucleotides line up with TRBD1. Germline CDR1 reads GTSNPN; CDR2 reads SVGIG (reference sequence). This CDR3 has 15 residues. J was trimmed by 6 bases and V by 5 bases; bases with no gene match: 13. CDR3 in amino acids: CAWARDRARGNGYTF. The CDR3 nucleotides are TGTGCCTGGGCCCGGGACAGGGCACGGGGGAATGGCTACACCTTC.

In this sample, this clone turned up once. The rearrangement joins TRBV28 to TRBJ2-5; D may be TRBD2 (5 bases). CDR1 is MDHEN and CDR2 is SYDVKM in the germline V gene. The ends were cut back, 3 bases at V and 4 bases at J, with 21 bases in the middle. The CDR3 runs to 17 residues. This CDR3 reads CASSFSSVAGLGETQYF. The CDR3 coding sequence is TGTGCCAGCAGTTTTTCCTCTGTCGCGGGCCTTGGAGAGACCCAGTACTTC.

This clone was seen only a few times. The chain couples TRBV6-5 to TRBJ1-6; D is perhaps TRBD1 (6 bases). The length of the CDR3 is 15 residues. Germline CDR1 MNHEY, CDR2 SVGAGI. Trimming took 0 bases from V and 7 from J, leaving 10 bases between them. The CDR3 coding sequence is TGTGCCAGCAGTTACTCAGTCAGGGGAAATTCACCCCTCCACTTT. Amino acids: CASSYSVRGNSPLHF.

The CDR3 reads CASSFPAGTSGDLLEQFF. The CDR3 region has the DNA TGTGCCAGCAGCTTTCCCGCCGGGACTAGCGGGGACCTCCTTGAGCAGTTCTTC. The gene calls are TRBV7-9 and TRBJ2-1; 13 bases map to TRBD2. This CDR3 contains 18 residues. The V gene's germline CDR1 is SEHNR and CDR2 FQNEAQ (reference sequence). Germline trimming cut 3 bases from V and 9 bases from J; bases unmatched to any gene: 14.

In this sample, this clone turned up a few times. The chain links TRBV9 to TRBJ2-1; TRBD2 agrees at 9 bases. Germline CDR1 reads SGDLS; CDR2 reads YYNGEE. J lost 7 bases, V lost 0 bases, and 2 bases had no gene match. The CDR3 runs 14 residues. Here the CDR3 reads CASSVGAGGNEQFF. DNA of the CDR3: TGTGCCAGCAGCGTAGGGGCGGGAGGGAATGAGCAGTTCTTC.

The V call is TRBV9, the J call TRBJ2-4; 12 bases map to TRBD1. CDR3 size: 18 residues. Germline V lookup: CDR1 SGDLS, CDR2 YYNGEE. V shed 0 bases and J 4 bases; nucleotides not matched to a gene: 8. CDR3 amino acids: CASSVAGTGGLGKNIQYF. In DNA, the CDR3 is TGTGCCAGCAGCGTAGCTGGGACAGGGGGCTTGGGGAAAAACATTCAGTACTTC.

The chain links TRBV12-5 to TRBJ2-3; TRBD2 matches 8 bases. The germline V gene has CDR1 LGHNT and CDR2 FRNRAP. The CDR3 covers 14 residues. Trimming cost V 7 bases and J 3 bases; bases outside gene matches: 6. The CDR3 DNA reads as TGTGCTAGTGCCCGGGAGGGGAAAACAGATACGCAGTATTTT. Protein product: CASAREGKTDTQYF.

This clone was counted a few times. This chain uses TRBV4-2 with TRBJ2-7; 7 nucleotides match TRBD1. Germline V gene sequence: CDR1 LGHNA, CDR2 YNFKEQ. CDR3 length: 20 residues. V lost 0 bases to trimming and J lost 1 base; unmatched junction nucleotides: 18. CDR3 in DNA: TGTGCCAGCAGCCAAGATCCCAGACAGGGTCTGTCGGGTATTTCCTACGAGCAGTACTTC. Amino acid sequence: CASSQDPRQGLSGISYEQYF.

The V and J genes are TRBV12-5 and TRBJ2-7; 7 nucleotides align to TRBD1. There are 14 residues in the CDR3. Trimming cost V 4 bases and J 6 bases; bases outside gene matches: 9. The germline CDR1 and CDR2 sequences are LGHNT and FRNRAP. In DNA form, the CDR3 reads TGTGCTAGTGGTTCCCGACAGGGCTATAGCGAGCAGTACTTC. Amino acid sequence: CASGSRQGYSEQYF.